Listed below are T cell receptor beta chains from one sample, sequenced in a study of blood T cells in healthy people across ages. TCRdb redid the calling of the 5' RACE reads with MiXCR, one entry per CDR3 protein. The data contain hundreds of thousands of distinct CDR3 sequences, approximately 25% of them singletons. These data were likewise used in another study, on T cells of mothers and their children.

Sample: blood. These receptors came from a boy between 5 and 17 years old in good health. Each CDR3 is given with its conserved first and last residue. The D gene is left open where the match is weak. Not all rows give a size; the values are once, few, many and, for expanded clones, a class.

clone_size j_call v_call d_call cdr3_aa cdr3_nt
many TRBJ2-7 TRBV24-1 TRBD2 CATSDPGTSGSEQYF TGTGCCACCAGTGATCCCGGGACTAGCGGGAGCGAGCAGTACTTC
few TRBJ2-2 TRBV28 TRBD2 CASTQLAGGQSGELFF TGTGCCAGCACCCAACTAGCGGGAGGGCAAAGCGGGGAGCTGTTTTTT
. TRBJ2-1 TRBV10-2 TRBD2 CASSEAGGYNEQFF TGCGCCAGCAGTGAAGCGGGGGGGTACAATGAGCAGTTCTTC
few TRBJ1-1 TRBV6-5 . CASSTTTVMNTEAFF TGTGCCAGCAGCACTACGACGGTCATGAACACTGAAGCTTTCTTT
. TRBJ2-5 TRBV6-2/TRBV6-3 TRBD2 CASSPGSSGGPETQYF TGTGCCAGCAGCCCCGGTAGTAGCGGGGGGCCAGAGACCCAGTACTTC
. TRBJ2-7 TRBV27 . CASTSRGEQGYEQYF TGTGCCAGCACCTCCCGGGGGGAACAGGGCTACGAGCAGTACTTC
once TRBJ2-3 TRBV20-1 TRBD1 CGAVPWDRGQDTQYF TGCGGTGCTGTCCCCTGGGACAGGGGGCAAGATACGCAGTATTTT
many TRBJ1-2 TRBV28 TRBD1 CASSSPTGFFGYTF TGTGCCAGCAGTTCACCGACAGGGTTTTTTGGCTACACCTTC
few TRBJ1-3 TRBV4-3 TRBD1 CASSQGTGEAGNTIYF TGCGCCAGCAGCCAGGGAACAGGGGAAGCTGGAAACACCATATATTTT
few TRBJ2-5 TRBV7-9 . CASSLKGVIQETQYF TGTGCCAGCAGCTTAAAAGGGGTAATTCAAGAGACCCAGTACTTC
. TRBJ2-1 TRBV20-1 . CGASFHGPRFF TGCGGTGCTAGTTTCCACGGGCCCCGGTTCTTC
. TRBJ1-2 TRBV29-1 . CSVADPHGEGYGYTF TGCAGCGTAGCCGACCCCCATGGGGAAGGCTATGGCTACACCTTC
once TRBJ2-7 TRBV5-6 . CASSGPGAPYEQYF TGTGCCAGCAGCGGACCGGGCGCGCCCTACGAGCAGTACTTC
. TRBJ1-4 TRBV13 . CVRSARGATNEKLFF TGTGTCAGAAGCGCGAGGGGTGCAACTAATGAAAAACTGTTTTTT
. TRBJ2-7 TRBV27 TRBD2 CASSPGLDQPSEQYF TGTGCCAGCAGTCCCGGACTAGATCAACCCTCCGAGCAGTACTTC
few TRBJ2-1 TRBV19 . CASQGTAGVGF TGTGCCAGTCAAGGGACAGCGGGAGTGGGATTC
. TRBJ2-3 TRBV9 . CASSRTELRDTQYF TGTGCCAGCAGCCGAACAGAGCTACGGGATACGCAGTATTTT
many TRBJ2-7 TRBV6-6 . CASSWDSGDYEQYF TGTGCCAGCAGTTGGGATTCGGGGGACTACGAGCAGTACTTC
. TRBJ2-1 TRBV5-6 TRBD1 CASSLGGTGVYNEQFF TGTGCCAGCAGCTTGGGAGGGACAGGGGTCTACAATGAGCAGTTCTTC
. TRBJ2-5 TRBV7-8 . CASRSLSETQYF TGTGCCAGCAGGAGCCTGAGCGAGACCCAGTACTTC
. TRBJ1-1 TRBV20-1 . CSAPAADTEAFF TGCAGTGCCCCCGCGGCGGACACTGAAGCTTTCTTT
few TRBJ2-1 TRBV19 TRBD2 CASSPRLAGVDDEQFF TGTGCCAGTAGTCCGCGACTAGCGGGAGTAGATGATGAGCAGTTCTTC
. TRBJ1-1 TRBV29-1 . CSQRLFMNTEAFF TGCAGCCAAAGGCTCTTCATGAACACTGAAGCTTTCTTT
few TRBJ2-1 TRBV7-3 TRBD2 CASSLKIGLAGENEQFF TGTGCCAGCAGCTTAAAGATAGGACTAGCGGGAGAGAATGAGCAGTTCTTC
many TRBJ2-7 TRBV27 TRBD2 CASSWASGSYEQYF TGTGCCAGCAGTTGGGCTAGCGGGTCTTACGAGCAGTACTTC
few TRBJ1-3 TRBV5-1 TRBD1 CASSLGDRSSGNTIYF TGCGCCAGCAGCTTGGGGGACAGGTCCTCTGGAAACACCATATATTTT
many TRBJ2-2 TRBV20-1 . CSARDLSATGELFF TGCAGTGCTAGAGACTTGAGCGCCACCGGGGAGCTGTTTTTT
. TRBJ1-1 TRBV20-1 . CSALTPEAFF TGCAGTGCTTTGACGCCTGAAGCTTTCTTT
. TRBJ2-1 TRBV7-3 TRBD2 CASSPSSSGGYNEQFF TGTGCCAGCAGCCCATCATCTAGCGGGGGCTACAATGAGCAGTTCTTC
. TRBJ2-7 TRBV6-6 . CASSYAPDRYEQYF TGTGCCAGCAGTTACGCTCCCGACAGATACGAGCAGTACTTT
. TRBJ2-7 TRBV4-3 . CASSQEKGPGSYEQYF TGCGCCAGCAGCCAAGAAAAGGGGCCGGGTTCCTACGAGCAGTACTTC
. TRBJ2-5 TRBV5-1 . CASGPGTLQETQYF TGCGCCAGCGGTCCCGGGACACTTCAAGAGACCCAGTACTTC
few TRBJ2-3 TRBV18 . CASSLHEEDTQYF TGTGCCAGCTCACTACATGAAGAAGATACGCAGTATTTT
many TRBJ2-5 TRBV7-2 . CASSRGDSSYQETQYF TGTGCCAGCAGCCGCGGGGACAGCTCGTACCAAGAGACCCAGTACTTC
. TRBJ1-2 TRBV7-3 . CASSLTGAPNYGYTF TGTGCCAGCAGCTTAACAGGGGCGCCCAACTATGGCTACACCTTC
. TRBJ2-5 TRBV27 . CASSQRLGDETQYF TGTGCCAGCAGCCAACGTCTCGGGGACGAGACCCAGTACTTC
few TRBJ2-1 TRBV7-3 . CASSLRPQPIDNEQFF TGTGCCAGCAGCTTAAGGCCCCAGCCGATTGACAATGAGCAGTTCTTC
. TRBJ2-1 TRBV20-1 . CSAGRTGPHNEQFF TGCAGTGCTGGCCGTACAGGGCCCCACAATGAGCAGTTCTTC
. TRBJ2-7 TRBV4-1 . CASSQTTGQYEQYF TGCGCCAGCAGCCAGACGACAGGCCAATACGAGCAGTACTTC
few TRBJ2-7 TRBV21-1 . CASSNVHEQYF TGTGCCAGCAGCAATGTCCACGAGCAGTACTTC
. TRBJ2-1 TRBV20-1 TRBD2 CSARDMASGTVEQFF TGCAGTGCTAGAGATATGGCTAGCGGGACGGTTGAGCAGTTCTTC
. TRBJ2-3 TRBV11-3 TRBD2 CASSSVIRGGVTDTQYF TGTGCCAGCAGTTCAGTAATCCGGGGGGGCGTCACAGATACGCAGTATTTT
. TRBJ2-2 TRBV9 . CASSPSGGTGELFF TGTGCCAGCAGCCCTTCGGGTGGCACCGGGGAGCTGTTTTTT
. TRBJ2-5 TRBV4-1 TRBD2 CASSQAERGGRETQYF TGCGCCAGCAGCCAGGCCGAGCGGGGGGGCCGAGAGACCCAGTACTTC
few TRBJ2-1 TRBV11-2 TRBD2 CASIDLGGRVNNEQFF TGTGCCAGCATCGACCTTGGCGGGAGGGTGAACAATGAGCAGTTCTTC
. TRBJ2-7 TRBV4-3 . CASSQDPGVYEQYF TGCGCCAGCAGCCAAGATCCGGGAGTCTACGAGCAGTACTTC
few TRBJ1-2 TRBV7-9 TRBD1 CASSPQDRGQFYYGYTF TGTGCCAGCAGCCCTCAGGACAGGGGGCAATTCTACTATGGCTACACCTTC
. TRBJ2-2 TRBV11-2 TRBD2 CASSLGRGGSGGELFF TGTGCCAGCAGCTTGGGTCGCGGGGGGTCCGGCGGGGAGCTGTTTTTT
. TRBJ2-5 TRBV3-1 . CASSHLIGQETQYF TGTGCCAGCAGCCATTTGATAGGGCAAGAGACCCAGTACTTC
. TRBJ1-3 TRBV5-1 . CASSLMALSGNTIYF TGCGCCAGCAGCTTGATGGCCCTCTCTGGAAACACCATATATTTT
few TRBJ1-2 TRBV25-1 . CASSETREAGYTF TGTGCCAGCAGTGAGACCAGGGAGGCTGGCTACACCTTC
many TRBJ2-7 TRBV20-1 . CSASDNLYEQYF TGCAGTGCGTCGGACAATCTTTACGAGCAGTACTTC
. TRBJ2-4 TRBV12-3/TRBV12-4 . CASSLTGWGKNIQYF TGTGCCAGCAGTTTAACAGGGTGGGGGAAAAACATTCAGTACTTC